This TCR beta chain originates from a study of T-cell reconstitution after alpha-beta-depleted transplantation in children (dated by TCRdb to about 2016). For the wider study: The study quantitatively tracked T-cell immune reconstitution after TCRalphabeta/CD19-depleted allogeneic hematopoietic cell transplantation in children using TCR repertoire profiling. What the work shows at the level of the full study, not this receptor alone: Over the following months the frequencies of hyperexpanded clones went down, and after one year T-cell counts and TCRbeta diversity were mostly credited to newly produced T cells. In some patients, the high TCRbeta diversity seen at day 60 was put down to recipient T cells and intrathymic progenitors that had survived conditioning. Apparently early alphabetaT-cell count recovery about two months after transplant reportedly relied on only several hundred rapidly expanded clones derived from non-depleted graft cells.

This clonotype was picked up a small number of times. Its antigen is not yet known. Base quality data are lacking; no much larger clone is found one base away. What the treatment or condition label conveys for this sample: allogeneic hematopoietic cell transplantation with graft depleted of TCRalphabeta T cells and CD19 B cells. Transplant recipients were children who received TCRalphabeta/CD19-depleted allogeneic hematopoietic cell grafts. From the germline V gene, CDR1 is SGHDN and CDR2 is FVKESK. V is cut by 0 bases and J by 6 bases, and the space between the germline ends is 10 bases. The CDR3, from cysteine to phenylalanine, totals 14 residues. Of all the DNA, just the CDR3 is kept, 42 bases in frame from base 1. Receptors were amplified or captured by PCR. Sequenced using an Illumina HiSeq 2500. TCR libraries were prepared with molecular barcoding, using unique molecular identifiers to normalize TCRbeta repertoire quantification. TCRdb applied fastp at Q25 and MiXCR to the public reads, then kept only in-frame beta chains. Each CDR3 protein gets just one entry, which takes the most common genes and DNA from the rows behind it. In this sample the table shows about 200,000 distinct CDR3 sequences, approximately 6.9% of which occur a single time. The ten biggest clones cover just over 5.5% of the sample.

The sequencing here drew on PBMCs, taken before TCRalphabeta/CD19-depleted stem cell transplant. The chain couples TRBV14 to TRBJ2-3, with no confident D gene call. The source is a boy aged 2 to 10 with acute lymphoblastic leukemia, due to receive a stem cell transplant. The CDR3 protein is CASSQDLGMDTQYF. The sequenced DNA is TGTGCCAGCAGCCAAGATCTGGGAATGGATACGCAGTATTTT.